A single sample gave rise to the 23 T cell receptor beta chains below, sequenced in a study of T-cell memory formation after mild COVID-19. TCRdb independently ran MiXCR on the 5' RACE reads; one entry per CDR3 protein. Of a few hundred thousand distinct CDR3 sequences listed, roughly a fifth were seen once; the top ten hold 20% to 25%. Sequences were obtained from PBMCs or a T cell subset sorted from them (not recorded which). The source of these receptors is a man aged 18-30 years who had mild COVID-19 (a few samples of this study predate the infection). Cell type and time point are not known.

V and J are TRBV7-2 and TRBJ2-2; D is perhaps TRBD1 or TRBD2 (6 bases each). The CDR3 has 14 residues. Germline values: CDR1 SGHTA, CDR2 FQGNSA. V lost 3 bases to trimming and J lost 6 bases, with 11 bases between them. CDR3 region: CASSLNGGSGELFF. The CDR3 DNA reads TGTGCCAGCAGCTTGAACGGGGGCTCCGGGGAGCTGTTTTTT.

Only a few counts were recorded for this clonotype. The rearrangement joins TRBV7-8 to TRBJ1-6, with D unresolved. This CDR3 is 16 amino acids long. Trimming cost V 1 base and J 6 bases, with 13 bases left between them. Germline V lookup: CDR1 SGHVS, CDR2 FQNEAQ. The CDR3 nucleotides are TGTGCCAGCAGCTTAGAGTACCCGCAGATTAATTCACCCCTCCACTTT. Amino acids: CASSLEYPQINSPLHF.

The sample holds a few counts of this clonotype. The junction shows a germline mismatch at one end, possibly a read error. This chain joins TRBV28 and TRBJ2-5; D is tentatively TRBD1 or TRBD2 (5 bases each). The CDR3 consists of 14 residues. CDR1 is MDHEN, CDR2 SYDVKM, per germline. The CDR3 sequence: CASSSPGLRETQYF. CDR3 bases: TGCGCCAGCAGCTCCCCGGGGCTACGTGAGACCCAGTACTTC.

This clonotype was counted many times. The gene calls are TRBV5-5 and TRBJ2-5, with D perhaps given as TRBD1 or TRBD2 (5 bases each). This CDR3 has 12 amino acids. The V gene lost 7 bases and the J gene lost 5 bases, with 12 bases spanning the gap. The germline gives CDR1 SGHKS, CDR2 YYEKEE (reference sequence). CDR3 in amino acids: CASSPGSETQYF. DNA of the CDR3: TGTGCCAGCTCACCAGGGAGCGAGACCCAGTACTTC.

This rearrangement joins TRBV12-3 or TRBV12-4 to TRBJ2-1; the D is unclear. The CDR3 is 15 amino acids. Trimming pared 2 bases from V and 5 bases from J, leaving 13 bases between. The CDR3 nucleotides read TGTGCCAGCAGTTTAACGGCAGGAAGGAACAATGAGCAGTTCTTC. This encodes CASSLTAGRNNEQFF.

This clonotype turned up a few times. CDR3 nucleotide sequence: TGTGCCAGCCAAATAGTATTCGACAATGAGCAGTTCTTC. Translation: CASQIVFDNEQFF. V is TRBV7-8 and J is TRBJ2-1; D remains ambiguous. The CDR3 has 13 amino acids. Germline loops: CDR1 SGHVS, CDR2 FQNEAQ. V lost 8 bases to trimming and J lost 5 bases, with 13 bases between them.

The chain joins TRBV24-1 to TRBJ2-7, with 9 bases lining up with TRBD1. The CDR3 runs to 15 residues. Trimming cost V 6 bases and J 2 bases; bases outside gene matches: 7. Germline loops: CDR1 KGHDR, CDR2 SFDVKD. The CDR3 here is CATSPRQGVTYEQYF. CDR3 DNA sequence: TGTGCCACCAGTCCACGACAGGGGGTAACCTACGAGCAGTACTTC.

There are a few counts of this clonotype. The rearrangement joins TRBV6-5 to TRBJ2-3; D may be TRBD2 (6 bases). The CDR3 runs 17 residues. Germline CDR1 MNHEY, CDR2 SVGAGI. V lost 3 bases and J lost 1, with 17 bases in between. The CDR3 DNA follows: TGTGCCAGCAGTTATTACCCCCCCTCGGGAGGCACAGATACGCAGTATTTT. Amino acids: CASSYYPPSGGTDTQYF.

CDR3 bases: TGTGCCACCAGTGATAATAGACCGGCCGTCAACACAGATACGCAGTATTTT. This codes for CATSDNRPAVNTDTQYF. J is TRBJ2-3 and V is TRBV24-1; D is undetermined. Germline CDR1 and CDR2: KGHDR and SFDVKD. The CDR3 runs 17 residues. V was clipped by 3 bases and J by 2 bases, with 17 bases between them.

This clonotype was observed a few times. J is TRBJ2-1 and V is TRBV20-1, with 11 bases matching TRBD2. The V and J ends lost 3 bases and 8 bases, in that order; junction bases with no gene match: 6. This CDR3 is built from 14 residues. Germline V gene sequence: CDR1 DFQATT, CDR2 SNEGSKA (reference sequence). The CDR3 sequence is CSASRGTSGDEQFF. The CDR3 nucleotides read TGCAGTGCTAGCCGGGGGACTAGCGGTGATGAGCAGTTCTTC.

V is TRBV7-9 and J is TRBJ1-1, with a weak D call TRBD1 (6 bases). The CDR3 sequence is 12 residues long. From germline, CDR1 is SEHNR and CDR2 FQNEAQ (reference sequence). Trimming cost V 5 bases and J 8 bases, with 12 bases left between them. The CDR3 DNA follows: TGTGCCAGCAGCCCCTGGGACATCGAAGCTTTCTTT. It is translated as CASSPWDIEAFF.

This clonotype appeared a few times. This rearrangement joins TRBV29-1 to TRBJ2-3; D possibly corresponds to TRBD2 (5 bases). Germline CDR1 SQVTM, CDR2 ANQGSEA. The CDR3 runs 12 residues. The ends were cut back, 6 bases at V and 6 bases at J, with 13 bases in the middle. CDR3 in amino acids: CSVPSGEDTQYF. CDR3 bases: TGCAGCGTCCCCTCCGGGGAGGATACGCAGTATTTT.

This clonotype has a handful of counts. The rearrangement joins TRBV20-1 to TRBJ2-5; TRBD2 is a possible D gene (5 bases). CDR3 length: 16 residues. The ends were cut back, 6 bases at V and 5 bases at J, with 25 bases in the middle. CDR1 and CDR2 (germline): DFQATT, SNEGSKA (reference sequence). The CDR3 protein is CSATLPREGNAETQYF. CDR3 coding DNA: TGCAGTGCCACTCTTCCTCGGGAAGGGAATGCGGAGACCCAGTACTTC.

The table lists this clonotype with a few counts. This chain links TRBV4-1 with TRBJ1-1, with D perhaps TRBD1 (6 bases). Trimming took off 5 bases at V and 2 bases at J, with 18 bases between the two ends. The CDR3 runs 16 residues. Germline V lookup: CDR1 MGHRA, CDR2 YSYEKL. CDR3 bases: TGCGCCAGCAGCTTCCAGGGGCCTTCCTCTAACACTGAAGCTTTCTTT. Its translation: CASSFQGPSSNTEAFF.

This clonotype came up many times. The rearrangement uses TRBV12-3 or TRBV12-4 and TRBJ1-2; TRBD1 matches 10 bases. V lost 5 bases to trimming and J lost 4 bases; unmatched junction nucleotides: 4. This CDR3 is built from 14 residues. CDR3 region: CASSRQGAGYGYTF. CDR3 sequence (DNA): TGTGCCAGCAGTCGACAGGGGGCTGGCTATGGCTACACCTTC.

The chain has TRBV4-1 and TRBJ2-7; 7 bases map to TRBD1. Trimming cost V 6 bases and J 6 bases; bases outside gene matches: 17. Per germline, CDR1 MGHRA and CDR2 YSYEKL. CDR3 length equals 16 residues. Written as DNA, the CDR3 is TGCGCCAGCAGTTATGGGACAGCCGCCGGGTGGAGCGAGCAGTACTTC. Protein sequence: CASSYGTAAGWSEQYF.

The sample holds a few counts of this clonotype. V and J are TRBV6-2 or TRBV6-3 and TRBJ1-1; D uncertain. Germline-derived CDR1 and CDR2 are MNHEY and SVGEGT. The CDR3 contains 12 residues. The ends were cut back, 5 bases at V and 2 bases at J, with 6 bases in the middle. Here the CDR3 DNA reads TGTGCCAGCAGTGCACGCAACACTGAAGCTTTCTTT. Amino acids: CASSARNTEAFF.

Only a few counts were recorded for this clonotype. V usage is TRBV3-1 and J usage is TRBJ1-1; TRBD1 might be the D (5 bases). V was cut by 0 bases and J by 1 base, with 9 bases left in between. The length of the CDR3 is 15 residues. The germline CDR1 and CDR2 sequences are LGHDT and YNNKEL (reference sequence). The CDR3, as DNA: TGTGCCAGCAGCCAAGACTGGACACCGAACACTGAAGCTTTCTTT. This codes for CASSQDWTPNTEAFF.

The chain joins TRBV20-1 to TRBJ1-2; D remains unclear. V lost 3 bases to trimming and J lost 8 bases, with 16 bases between them. CDR1 is DFQATT, CDR2 SNEGSKA, per germline (reference sequence). The CDR3 extends over 13 amino acids. The CDR3 coding sequence is TGCAGTGCTAGGAGTTCCGGGTACAGAGGCTACACCTTC. It is translated as CSARSSGYRGYTF.

This sequence joins TRBV27 and TRBJ1-1, with a possible D match to TRBD1 (5 bases). Germline V gene data show CDR1 as MNHEY and CDR2 as SMNVEV (reference sequence). V lost 6 bases to trimming and J lost 4 bases, with 15 bases between them. The CDR3 length is 14 residues. CDR3 DNA: TGTGCCAGCAGACTAAGCGGGGGGGGCACTGAAGCTTTCTTT. Translating gives CASRLSGGGTEAFF.

This clonotype was detected only a few times. The gene calls are TRBV20-1 and TRBJ2-1, with 13 bases identical to TRBD2. This CDR3 is 15 amino acids long. V lost 6 bases to trimming and J lost 10 bases; unmatched junction nucleotides: 12. Germline CDR1 and CDR2: DFQATT and SNEGSKA (reference sequence). The CDR3 loop is CSALSTSGGAGEQFF. CDR3 sequence (DNA): TGCAGTGCCCTCTCAACTAGCGGGGGGGCTGGGGAGCAGTTCTTC.

The chain has TRBV9 and TRBJ1-2; TRBD1 aligns across 7 bases. The CDR3 loop spans 15 amino acids. J was trimmed by 5 bases and V by 0 bases; bases with no gene match: 7. Germline V gene lookup returns CDR1 SGDLS and CDR2 YYNGEE. The CDR3 sequence: CASSVGGLGQYGYTF. The CDR3 nucleotides read TGTGCCAGCAGCGTAGGCGGTTTGGGACAGTATGGCTACACCTTC.

This clonotype was found a few times. The chain is built from TRBV18 and TRBJ1-1; D perhaps matches TRBD1 (5 bases). V was shortened by 3 bases and J by 5 bases, with 16 bases between the two germline ends. The CDR3 spans 15 residues. Germline V gene data show CDR1 as KGHSH and CDR2 as LQKENI. CDR3 coding DNA: TGTGCCAGCTCACCTCCGAGTGGGGGTTGGACTGAAGCTTTCTTT. Its translation is CASSPPSGGWTEAFF.